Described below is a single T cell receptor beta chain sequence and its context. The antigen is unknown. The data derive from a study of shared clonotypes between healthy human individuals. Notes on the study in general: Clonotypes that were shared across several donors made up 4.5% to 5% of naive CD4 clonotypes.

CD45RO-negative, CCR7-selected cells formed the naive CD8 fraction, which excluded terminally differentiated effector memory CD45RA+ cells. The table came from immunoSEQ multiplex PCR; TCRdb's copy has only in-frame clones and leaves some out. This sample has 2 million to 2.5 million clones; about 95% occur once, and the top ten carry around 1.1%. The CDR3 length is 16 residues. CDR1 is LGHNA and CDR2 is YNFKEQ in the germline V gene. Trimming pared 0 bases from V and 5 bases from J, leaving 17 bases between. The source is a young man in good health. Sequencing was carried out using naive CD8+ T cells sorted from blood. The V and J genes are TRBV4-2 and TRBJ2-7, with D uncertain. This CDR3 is CASSQDSPAVLHEQYF. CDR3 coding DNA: TGTGCCAGCAGCCAAGATAGTCCCGCAGTGCTCCACGAGCAGTACTTC.